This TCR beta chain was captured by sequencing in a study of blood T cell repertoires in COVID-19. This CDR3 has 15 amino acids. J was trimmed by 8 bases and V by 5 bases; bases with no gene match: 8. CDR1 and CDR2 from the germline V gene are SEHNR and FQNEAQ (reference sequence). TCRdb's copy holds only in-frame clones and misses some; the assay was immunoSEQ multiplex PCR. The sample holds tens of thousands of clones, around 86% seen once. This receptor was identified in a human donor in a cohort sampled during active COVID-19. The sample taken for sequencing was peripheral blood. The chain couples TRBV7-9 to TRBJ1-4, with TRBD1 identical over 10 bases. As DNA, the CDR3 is TGTGCCAGCAGCCCACCGGGACAGGGGAGAGAAAAACTGTTTTTT. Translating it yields CASSPPGQGREKLFF.